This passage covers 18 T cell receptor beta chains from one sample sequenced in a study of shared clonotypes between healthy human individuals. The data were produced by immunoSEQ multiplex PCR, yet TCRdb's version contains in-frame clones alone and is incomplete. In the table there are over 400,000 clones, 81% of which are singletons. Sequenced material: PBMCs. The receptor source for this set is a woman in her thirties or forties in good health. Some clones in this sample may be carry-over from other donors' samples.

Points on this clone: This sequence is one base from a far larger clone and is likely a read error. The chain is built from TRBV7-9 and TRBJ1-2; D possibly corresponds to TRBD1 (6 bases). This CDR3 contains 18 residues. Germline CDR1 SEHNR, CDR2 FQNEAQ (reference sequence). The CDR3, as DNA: TGTGCCAGCAGCTTTTTTAGACAGGCGGCTACTCGGAACTATTGCTACACCTTC. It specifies CASSFFRQAATRNYCYTF.

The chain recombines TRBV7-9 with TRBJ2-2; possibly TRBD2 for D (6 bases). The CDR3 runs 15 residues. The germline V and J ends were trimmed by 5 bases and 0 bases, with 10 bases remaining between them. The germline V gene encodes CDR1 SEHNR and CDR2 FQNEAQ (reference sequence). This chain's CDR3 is CASSPGTPNTGELFF. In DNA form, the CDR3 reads TGTGCCAGCAGCCCCGGGACTCCGAACACCGGGGAGCTGTTTTTT.

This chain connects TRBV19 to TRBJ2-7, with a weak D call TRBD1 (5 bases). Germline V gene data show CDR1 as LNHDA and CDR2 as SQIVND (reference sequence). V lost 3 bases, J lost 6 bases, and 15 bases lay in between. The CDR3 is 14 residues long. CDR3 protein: CASSIPLQGAEQYF. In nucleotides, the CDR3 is TGTGCCAGTAGTATCCCCCTGCAGGGCGCCGAGCAGTACTTC. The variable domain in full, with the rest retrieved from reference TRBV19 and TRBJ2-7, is DGGITQSPKYLFRKEGQNVTLSCEQNLNHDAMYWYRQDPGQGLRLIYYSQIVNDFQKGDIAEGYSVSREKKESFPLTVTSAQKNPTAFYLCASSIPLQGAEQYFGPGTRLTVT.

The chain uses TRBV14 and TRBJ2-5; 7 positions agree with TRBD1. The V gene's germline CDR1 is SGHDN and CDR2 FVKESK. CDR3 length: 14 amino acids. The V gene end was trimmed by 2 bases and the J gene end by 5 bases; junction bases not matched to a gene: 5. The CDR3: CASSQRATGETQYF. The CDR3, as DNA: TGTGCCAGCAGCCAAAGAGCGACAGGGGAGACCCAGTACTTC. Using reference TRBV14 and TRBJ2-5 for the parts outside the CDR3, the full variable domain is EAGVTQFPSHSVIEKGQTVTLRCDPISGHDNLYWYRRVMGKEIKFLLHFVKESKQDESGMPNNRFLAERTGGTYSTLKVQPAELEDSGVYFCASSQRATGETQYFGPGTRLLVL.

The CDR3 DNA follows: TGCGCCAGCAGCGTCGCGACTAGCAGAGCCTACGAGCAGTACTTC. Translating gives CASSVATSRAYEQYF. The rearrangement links TRBV4-1 to TRBJ2-7, with 7 bases identical to TRBD2. The CDR3 contains 15 residues. Per germline, CDR1 MGHRA and CDR2 YSYEKL. J lost 2 bases, V lost 5 bases, and 9 bases had no gene match.

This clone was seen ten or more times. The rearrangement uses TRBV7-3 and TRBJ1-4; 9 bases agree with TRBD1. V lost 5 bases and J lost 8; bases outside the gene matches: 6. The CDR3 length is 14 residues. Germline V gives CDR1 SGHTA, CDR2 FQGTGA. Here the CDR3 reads CASSPRTGEEKLFF. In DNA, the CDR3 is TGTGCCAGCAGCCCCCGGACAGGGGAGGAAAAACTGTTTTTT. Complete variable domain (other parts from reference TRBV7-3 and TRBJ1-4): GAGVSQTPSNKVTEKGKYVELRCDPISGHTALYWYRQSLGQGPEFLIYFQGTGAADDSGLPNDRFFAVRPEGSVSTLKIQRTERGDSAVYLCASSPRTGEEKLFFGSGTQLSVL.

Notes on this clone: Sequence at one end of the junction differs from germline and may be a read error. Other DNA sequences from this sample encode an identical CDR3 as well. The CDR3 coding sequence is TGCGCCAGCACTATGGACAGGGCCTTATACAATGAGCAGTTCTTC. Translation gives CASTMDRALYNEQFF. The chain carries TRBV6-1 and TRBJ2-1, with 8 positions matching TRBD1. The V gene's germline CDR1 is MNHNS and CDR2 SASEGT. CDR3 size: 15 residues.

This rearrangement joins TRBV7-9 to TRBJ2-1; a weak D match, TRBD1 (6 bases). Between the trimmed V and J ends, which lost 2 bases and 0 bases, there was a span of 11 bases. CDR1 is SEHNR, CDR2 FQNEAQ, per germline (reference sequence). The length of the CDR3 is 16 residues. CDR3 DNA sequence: TGTGCCAGCAGCTTATTGACAGGCCGCTCCTACAATGAGCAGTTCTTC. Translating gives CASSLLTGRSYNEQFF.

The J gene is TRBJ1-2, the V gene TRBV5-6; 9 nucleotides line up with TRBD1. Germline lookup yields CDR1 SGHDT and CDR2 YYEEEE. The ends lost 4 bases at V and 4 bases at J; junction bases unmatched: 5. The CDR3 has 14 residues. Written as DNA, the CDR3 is TGTGCCAGCAGCAGGACAGGGGAAGGCTATGGCTACACCTTC. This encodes CASSRTGEGYGYTF.

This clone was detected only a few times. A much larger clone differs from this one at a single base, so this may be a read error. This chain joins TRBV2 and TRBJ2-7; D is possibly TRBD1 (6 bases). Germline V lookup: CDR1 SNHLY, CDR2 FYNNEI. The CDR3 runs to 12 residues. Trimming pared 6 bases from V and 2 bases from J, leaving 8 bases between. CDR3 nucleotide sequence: TGTGCCAGCAGCAGGACAGCCTACGAGCAGTACTTC. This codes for CASSRTAYEQYF.

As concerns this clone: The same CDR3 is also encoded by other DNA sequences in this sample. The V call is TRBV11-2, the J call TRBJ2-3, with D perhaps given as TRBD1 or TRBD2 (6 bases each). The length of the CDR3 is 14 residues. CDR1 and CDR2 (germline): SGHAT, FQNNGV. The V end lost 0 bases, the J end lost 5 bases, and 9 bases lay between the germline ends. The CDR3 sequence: CASSLERGQDTQYF. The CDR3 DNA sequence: TGTGCCAGCAGCTTAGAACGGGGGCAAGATACGCAGTATTTT.

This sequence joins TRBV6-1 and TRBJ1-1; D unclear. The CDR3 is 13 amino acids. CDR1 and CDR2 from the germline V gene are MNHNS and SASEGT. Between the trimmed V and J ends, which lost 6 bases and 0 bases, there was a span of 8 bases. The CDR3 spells CASRWSMNTEAFF. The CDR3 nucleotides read TGTGCCAGCAGATGGTCTATGAACACTGAAGCTTTCTTT.

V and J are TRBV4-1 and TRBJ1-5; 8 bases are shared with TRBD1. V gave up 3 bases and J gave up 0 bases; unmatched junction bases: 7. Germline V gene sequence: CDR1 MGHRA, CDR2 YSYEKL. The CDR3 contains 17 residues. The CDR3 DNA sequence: TGCGCCAGCAGCCATGGACAGGGATTCAATAGCAATCAGCCCCAGCATTTT. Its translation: CASSHGQGFNSNQPQHF.

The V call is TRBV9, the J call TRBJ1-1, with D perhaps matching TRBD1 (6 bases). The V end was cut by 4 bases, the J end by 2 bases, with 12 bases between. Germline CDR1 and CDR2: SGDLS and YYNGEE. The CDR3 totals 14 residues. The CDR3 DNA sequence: TGTGCCAGCAGCCGGGGGCAGGCAAACACTGAAGCTTTCTTT. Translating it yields CASSRGQANTEAFF.

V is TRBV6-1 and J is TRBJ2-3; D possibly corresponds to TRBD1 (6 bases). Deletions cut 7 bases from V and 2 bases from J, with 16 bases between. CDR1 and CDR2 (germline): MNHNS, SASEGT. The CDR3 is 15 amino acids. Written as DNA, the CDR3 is TGTGCCAGCAACGAACGGACAGACCTCACAGATACGCAGTATTTT. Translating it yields CASNERTDLTDTQYF.

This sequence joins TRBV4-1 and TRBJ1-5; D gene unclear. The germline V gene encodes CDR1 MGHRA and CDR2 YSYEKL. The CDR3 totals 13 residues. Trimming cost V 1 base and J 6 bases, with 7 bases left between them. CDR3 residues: CASSQGLGQPQHF. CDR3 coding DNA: TGCGCCAGCAGCCAAGGTTTGGGTCAGCCCCAGCATTTT.

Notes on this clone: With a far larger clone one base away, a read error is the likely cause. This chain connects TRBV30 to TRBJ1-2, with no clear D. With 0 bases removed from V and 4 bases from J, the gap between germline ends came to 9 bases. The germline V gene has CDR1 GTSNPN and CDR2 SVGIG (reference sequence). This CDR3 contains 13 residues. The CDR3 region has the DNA TGTGCCTGGAGTGTTCGCAGAACCTATGGCTACACCTTC. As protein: CAWSVRRTYGYTF.

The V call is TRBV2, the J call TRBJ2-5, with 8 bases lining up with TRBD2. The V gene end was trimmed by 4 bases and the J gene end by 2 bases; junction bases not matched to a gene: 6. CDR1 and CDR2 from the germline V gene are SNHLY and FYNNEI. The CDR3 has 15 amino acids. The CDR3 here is CASSVITSGQETQYF. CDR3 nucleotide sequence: TGTGCCAGCAGTGTCATCACTAGCGGACAAGAGACCCAGTACTTC.